These 3 T cell receptor beta chains share one sample of origin, sequenced in a study of control samples from healthy donors and cancer patients (dated by TCRdb to 2020 to 2021). Library method: the immunoSEQ multiplex PCR assay. TCRdb carries this immuneACCESS record with in-frame sequences only. Its versions omit some clonotypes, under half of them owing to an unresolved V gene in the studies checked, with the rest unexplained. This sample lists some 120,000 clones; roughly 92% were detected once. More than 2% of the sample goes to the ten largest clones. Sequencing was carried out using blood. The source of these receptors is a man aged 30 to 45 in good health.

This sequence joins TRBV14 and TRBJ1-2; D call uncertain. The V end lost 1 base, the J end lost 5 bases, and 14 bases lay between the germline ends. This CDR3 region has 15 residues. Germline values: CDR1 SGHDN, CDR2 FVKESK. In DNA form, the CDR3 reads TGTGCCAGCAGCCAAGGGTACGGGCCGATATATGGCTACACCTTC. Amino acids: CASSQGYGPIYGYTF.

The genes are TRBV27 and TRBJ2-7; D uncertain. The CDR3 covers 13 residues. The ends were cut back, 4 bases at V and 2 bases at J, with 9 bases in the middle. CDR1 and CDR2 (germline): MNHEY, SMNVEV (reference sequence). Here the CDR3 DNA reads TGTGCCAGCAGTTCGGTCGGACCCTACGAGCAGTACTTC. Translation: CASSSVGPYEQYF.

V usage is TRBV29-1 and J usage is TRBJ1-2, with 7 bases that match TRBD1. The CDR3 extends over 15 amino acids. Losses at the gene ends were 3 bases for V and 4 bases for J; bases not matched to a gene: 11. Germline lookup yields CDR1 SQVTM and CDR2 ANQGSEA. The CDR3: CSVEGRQGGIYGYTF. The CDR3 DNA is TGCAGCGTTGAGGGTCGACAGGGCGGGATCTATGGCTACACCTTC.